This TCR beta chain was identified during a study of T-cell reconstitution after alpha-beta-depleted transplantation in children. Study findings and constraints: From surviving recipient T cells and thymic progenitors came the high day-60 TCRbeta diversity observed in some patients. About two months after transplant, alpha-beta T cells reportedly came from several hundred expanded graft clones. Diversity and T-cell counts at one year after transplant derived mostly from new T cells.

This clonotype was recorded a few times. Its antigen is undetermined. V lost 4 bases and J 5 bases, leaving 14 bases between the germline ends. The CDR3 contains 15 residues. Germline values: CDR1 SGHTA, CDR2 FQGNSA. It was with unique molecular identifiers that the TCRbeta library was prepared. TCRdb used MiXCR to reprocess the PCR reads, holding one entry per CDR3 protein. The sample shows under 250,000 distinct CDR3 sequences, roughly 15% of them seen only once. The TCR comes from a male patient aged 2-15 years who had a stem cell transplant for acute lymphoblastic leukemia, so the T cells may come from the graft donor. Specimen: PBMCs, mostly from graft donor cells, collected 360 days after TCRalphabeta/CD19-depleted stem cell transplant. The chain carries TRBV7-2 and TRBJ1-4; the D is unclear. CDR3 region: CASSSHTVQNEKLFF. In DNA form, the CDR3 reads TGTGCCAGCAGCTCTCACACGGTTCAAAATGAAAAACTGTTTTTT.